The rows below give T cell receptor beta chains drawn from one sample of a study of blood T cells in healthy people across ages. Each CDR3 protein gets one entry after TCRdb re-called the 5' RACE reads with MiXCR. The table includes roughly 800,000 distinct CDR3 sequences, roughly 64% detected once. The sequenced material came from blood. These receptors were obtained from a man in his thirties or forties in good health. Each CDR3 is given with its conserved first and last residue. D genes are given only for firm matches. Size is stated for part of the rows, as once, few or many counts, or as a class when the clone is expanded.

clone_size j_call v_call d_call cdr3_nt cdr3_aa
- TRBJ2-1 TRBV7-3 TRBD2 TGTGCCAGCAGCCTAACGGGAGTAGCGGGAAATGAGCAGTTCTTC CASSLTGVAGNEQFF
- TRBJ2-1 TRBV10-3 - TGTGCCATCGGGTTCCGGGATAACAATGAGCAGTTCTTC CAIGFRDNNEQFF
few TRBJ2-7 TRBV15 TRBD2 TGTGCCACCAGCTCTCCGGGACTATCCCAGAGACCCCACGAGCAGTACTTC CATSSPGLSQRPHEQYF
- TRBJ2-3 TRBV6-5 - TGTGCCAGCAGTTACGACCGAGATATAACAGATACGCAGTATTTT CASSYDRDITDTQYF
- TRBJ2-5 TRBV11-2 TRBD1 TGTGCCAGCAGAGAACAGGGGGCTGGGGAGACCCAGTACTTC CASREQGAGETQYF
- TRBJ2-7 TRBV30 - TGTGCCTGGACAAGAGGGGGATCCTACGAGCAGTACTTC CAWTRGGSYEQYF
once TRBJ1-1 TRBV3-1 - TGTGCCAGCAGCCAAGATGACAGCCGATACACTGAAGCTTTCTTT CASSQDDSRYTEAFF
once TRBJ2-4 TRBV11-2 - TGTGCCAGCAGCCCCCGGGGTGAACGAGCCAAAAACATTCAGTACTTC CASSPRGERAKNIQYF
few TRBJ2-3 TRBV9 TRBD2 TGTGCCAGCAGTATAGCGGGATACACAGATACGCAGTATTTT CASSIAGYTDTQYF
- TRBJ1-1 TRBV7-9 - TGTGCCAGCAGCCAACCGGGACAAATCACTGAAGCTTTCTTT CASSQPGQITEAFF
once TRBJ1-2 TRBV15 - TGTGCCACCAGCAGGGTCGGGGTCATTACCTACACCTTC CATSRVGVITYTF
few TRBJ2-7 TRBV20-1 - TGCAGTGCCTATTGGTACAGCGGCGAGCAGTACTTC CSAYWYSGEQYF
- TRBJ1-2 TRBV6-1 - TGTGCCAGCAGGGAGGACCATGGCTACACCTTC CASREDHGYTF